The 27 T cell receptor beta chains below come from one sample, sequenced in a study of somatic mutations in cytotoxic T cells in rheumatoid arthritis (dated by TCRdb to about 2017). Library creation used the immunoSEQ multiplex PCR assay. TCRdb re-hosts the immuneACCESS table, in-frame sequences only. Its copies lack some clones; in the studies checked, an unresolved V gene accounts for under half of them, and the cause for the rest is not known. This sample holds around 20,000 clones; 55% to 80% were observed only once. Of the sample, about 20% is held by the ten largest clones. Sequences were obtained from CD8+ T cells sorted from blood. The receptor source for this set is an adult with rheumatoid arthritis.

The V gene is TRBV5-4, the J gene TRBJ1-2, with TRBD1 matching over 7 bases. CDR3 size: 15 residues. Germline CDR1 is SGHNT and CDR2 is YYREEE (reference sequence). J gave up 5 bases and V 0 bases, and 7 bases lay outside the gene matches. The CDR3 protein is CASSLAVGGAYGYTF. The CDR3 region has the DNA TGTGCCAGCAGCTTGGCCGTAGGGGGCGCGTATGGCTACACCTTC.

This chain joins TRBV6-5 and TRBJ1-1; D may be TRBD1 (5 bases). Trimming cost V 6 bases and J 3 bases, with 14 bases left between them. The CDR3 totals 14 residues. Germline V gene lookup returns CDR1 MNHEY and CDR2 SVGAGI. CDR3 sequence reads: CASSPRWGDTEAFF. CDR3 in DNA: TGTGCCAGCAGCCCTAGGTGGGGGGACACTGAAGCTTTCTTT.

The chain carries TRBV5-1 and TRBJ1-4; D gene uncertain. The CDR3 consists of 19 residues. CDR1 and CDR2 from the germline V gene are SGHRS and YFSETQ. The V end lost 3 bases, the J end lost 0 bases, and 21 bases lay between the germline ends. The CDR3 is CASSSTTREPTPTNEKLFF. The CDR3 bases are TGCGCCAGCAGCTCAACTACCCGGGAGCCAACCCCAACTAATGAAAAACTGTTTTTT.

The chain carries TRBV4-2 and TRBJ2-7; D remains unclear. The CDR3 extends over 17 amino acids. Germline lookup yields CDR1 LGHNA and CDR2 YNFKEQ. Trimming took 1 base from V and 2 from J, leaving 18 bases between them. CDR3 sequence reads: CASSQGVGGENPYEQYF. The CDR3 nucleotides read TGTGCCAGCAGCCAAGGGGTGGGCGGCGAAAATCCCTACGAGCAGTACTTC.

The chain has TRBV9 and TRBJ2-7, with D hard to call. The CDR3 has 14 residues. V was pared by 1 base and J by 1 base, with 9 bases between. CDR1 is SGDLS, CDR2 YYNGEE, per germline. The CDR3 region is CASSVSFGSYEQYF. As DNA, the CDR3 is TGTGCCAGCAGCGTATCGTTTGGATCCTACGAGCAGTACTTC.

A few counts support this clone. The rearrangement links TRBV9 to TRBJ2-7, with D possibly TRBD2 on 5 matching bases. The CDR3 extends over 13 amino acids. The germline V gene encodes CDR1 SGDLS and CDR2 YYNGEE. V gave up 0 bases and J gave up 5 bases, with 9 bases separating them. CDR3 loop: CASSVAPGNEQYF. In DNA form, the CDR3 reads TGTGCCAGCAGCGTAGCTCCGGGGAACGAGCAGTACTTC.

The chain joins TRBV6-5 to TRBJ2-7; TRBD2 matches 9 bases. V trimming: 6 bases; J trimming: 7 bases; junction bases outside the gene matches: 10. The CDR3 has 14 amino acids. Germline CDR1 reads MNHEY; CDR2 reads SVGAGI. CDR3 DNA sequence: TGTGCCAGCAGCTTTAGCGGGGGCGGGGGGGAGCAGTACTTC. It is translated as CASSFSGGGGEQYF.

This clone came up a few times. The J gene is TRBJ1-1, the V gene TRBV7-7; unclear D gene. CDR1 and CDR2 (germline): SSHAT, FNYEAQ (reference sequence). CDR3 size: 12 residues. Trimming removed 10 bases at V and 1 base at J, with 10 bases between. The CDR3, as DNA: TGTGCCACCGGGAGACGGAACACTGAAGCTTTCTTT. This translates into CATGRRNTEAFF.

V usage is TRBV7-9 and J usage is TRBJ1-2, with D possibly being TRBD1 (6 bases). The CDR3 has 15 amino acids. The V and J ends lost 5 bases and 6 bases respectively, with 19 bases between them. Germline lookup yields CDR1 SEHNR and CDR2 FQNEAQ (reference sequence). The DNA for the CDR3 is TGTGCCAGCAGCCTCACACTGGGGGCCCTAGATGGCTACACCTTC. Translated: CASSLTLGALDGYTF. Full variable domain (outside the CDR3, taken from reference TRBV7-9 and TRBJ1-2): DTGVSQNPRHKITKRGQNVTFRCDPISEHNRLYWYRQTLGQGPEFLTYFQNEAQLEKSRLLSDRFSAERPKGSFSTLEIQRTEQGDSAMYLCASSLTLGALDGYTFGSGTRLTVV.

The genes are TRBV11-2 and TRBJ2-3, with no clear D. The CDR3 contains 13 residues. With 0 bases removed from V and 2 bases from J, the gap between germline ends came to 3 bases. From germline, CDR1 is SGHAT and CDR2 FQNNGV. The CDR3 region has the DNA TGTGCCAGCAGCTTAGACAACACAGATACGCAGTATTTT. It codes for CASSLDNTDTQYF.

CDR3: CSAPGTDYGYTF. The CDR3 bases are TGCAGCGCCCCCGGGACAGATTATGGCTACACCTTC. V and J are TRBV29-1 and TRBJ1-2, with 7 nucleotides matching TRBD1. V lost 7 bases and J lost 5; bases outside the gene matches: 7. The CDR3 covers 12 residues. Germline V gives CDR1 SQVTM, CDR2 ANQGSEA.

This chain uses TRBV10-3 with TRBJ2-3; D is perhaps TRBD1 (5 bases). Trimming removed 6 bases from V and 0 bases from J, with 16 bases in between. Germline-derived CDR1 and CDR2 are ENHRY and SYGVKD. The CDR3 spans 16 residues. CDR3 sequence reads: CAISRGPRASTDTQYF. The CDR3 region has the DNA TGTGCCATCAGCCGTGGACCCAGGGCAAGCACAGATACGCAGTATTTT.

The V call is TRBV11-3, the J call TRBJ1-2; perhaps TRBD1 as D (6 bases). This CDR3 spans 18 amino acids. Germline values: CDR1 SGHNT, CDR2 YENEEA. V lost 0 bases and J 1 base, leaving 18 bases between the germline ends. Here the CDR3 reads CASSLEGGRQVHNYGYTF. The CDR3 DNA reads TGTGCCAGCAGCTTAGAGGGGGGAAGACAGGTCCATAACTATGGCTACACCTTC.

The chain carries TRBV27 and TRBJ2-7; 7 bases match TRBD2. CDR3 length: 17 amino acids. Germline CDR1 reads MNHEY; CDR2 reads SMNVEV (reference sequence). J was trimmed by 9 bases and V by 0 bases; bases with no gene match: 17. The CDR3 here is CASSLSTSALLVRGQYF. CDR3 coding DNA: TGTGCCAGCAGTTTATCAACTAGCGCATTGCTCGTCCGGGGGCAGTACTTC.

The V gene is TRBV9, the J gene TRBJ2-5; a weak D match, TRBD2 (7 bases). Trimming took 4 bases from V and 4 from J, leaving 20 bases between them. This CDR3 comprises 16 residues. The V gene's germline CDR1 is SGDLS and CDR2 YYNGEE. The CDR3 DNA sequence: TGTGCCAGCAGCCCCATGGGGGGGGGCGCATTAGAGACCCAGTACTTC. It codes for CASSPMGGGALETQYF.

The CDR3 loop is CASSGGGGAYEQYF. The CDR3 DNA sequence: TGTGCCAGCAGTGGAGGGGGAGGGGCCTACGAGCAGTACTTC. V and J are TRBV6-1 and TRBJ2-7; D possibly corresponds to TRBD2 (7 bases). The germline V gene encodes CDR1 MNHNS and CDR2 SASEGT. The CDR3 is 14 amino acids. Trimming shortened V by 4 bases and J by 2 bases, and 12 bases separated the two germline ends.

The chain couples TRBV4-1 to TRBJ1-4; 8 nucleotides align to TRBD1. Per germline, CDR1 MGHRA and CDR2 YSYEKL. This CDR3 region has 15 residues. V trimming: 2 bases; J trimming: 4 bases; junction bases outside the gene matches: 3. CDR3 in amino acids: CASSQSGQGNEKLFF. The CDR3 bases are TGCGCCAGCAGCCAATCCGGACAGGGTAATGAAAAACTGTTTTTT.

This clone was seen once. The chain employs TRBV9 and TRBJ2-5, with 10 bases that match TRBD1. The CDR3 spans 16 residues. Trimming removed 0 bases from V and 2 bases from J; junction bases left unmatched: 4. Per the germline V gene, CDR1 is SGDLS and CDR2 is YYNGEE. CDR3 in amino acids: CASSVGDRGAQETQYF. CDR3 DNA: TGTGCCAGCAGCGTAGGGGACAGGGGTGCGCAAGAGACCCAGTACTTC.

The rearrangement links TRBV5-4 to TRBJ1-4; 8 nucleotides match TRBD1. Per germline, CDR1 SGHNT and CDR2 YYREEE (reference sequence). The CDR3 covers 16 residues. The J segment lost 8 bases and the V segment lost 0 bases, leaving 9 bases of the junction unmatched. CDR3 sequence: CASSLVDRGKPEKLFF. The CDR3 DNA follows: TGTGCCAGCAGCTTGGTTGACAGGGGAAAACCAGAAAAACTGTTTTTT.

The genes are TRBV4-1 and TRBJ1-5; D uncertain. CDR1 MGHRA and CDR2 YSYEKL come from the germline V gene. The CDR3 has 13 amino acids. The ends were cut back, 1 base at V and 5 bases at J, with 6 bases in the middle. CDR3 nucleotide sequence: TGCGCCAGCAGCCAAGGGAGCCATCAGCCCCAGCATTTT. It specifies CASSQGSHQPQHF.

This chain connects TRBV2 to TRBJ1-4; D gene unclear. Germline CDR1 reads SNHLY; CDR2 reads FYNNEI. V was cut by 3 bases and J by 10 bases, with 15 bases left in between. The CDR3 has 14 amino acids. CDR3 region: CASSDPKSRGKLFF. The CDR3 DNA sequence: TGTGCCAGCAGTGATCCCAAAAGTCGAGGAAAACTGTTTTTT.

The chain employs TRBV5-5 and TRBJ2-1, with 10 nucleotides matching TRBD1. From germline, CDR1 is SGHKS and CDR2 YYEKEE (reference sequence). V was clipped by 5 bases and J by 6 bases; unmatched bases: 5. The CDR3 spans 14 residues. The CDR3: CASSRRTGGNEQFF. The CDR3 coding sequence is TGTGCCAGCAGTCGCCGGACAGGGGGCAATGAGCAGTTCTTC.

This clone was seen more than once but under ten times. The rearrangement joins TRBV7-9 to TRBJ2-7; TRBD1 might be the D (5 bases). V was trimmed by 2 bases and J by 3 bases, leaving 11 bases between them. The CDR3 totals 14 residues. CDR1 SEHNR and CDR2 FQNEAQ come from the germline V gene (reference sequence). The CDR3 is CASSLTQGSYEQYF. Written as DNA, the CDR3 is TGTGCCAGCAGCTTAACCCAGGGCAGCTACGAGCAGTACTTC.

Remarks on this clone: The junction differs from germline at one of its ends, possibly a read error. V and J are TRBV7-7 and TRBJ2-1; 11 nucleotides agree with TRBD2. The CDR3 length is 19 residues. Germline-derived CDR1 and CDR2 are SSHAT and FNYEAQ (reference sequence). The CDR3 DNA sequence: TGTGCTAGCAGCTTATGGGGGGGTGGCGGGACTAGCGGAGACAATGAGCAGTTCTTC. It is translated as CASSLWGGGGTSGDNEQFF.

This clone came up a few times. The J gene is TRBJ1-1, the V gene TRBV29-1, with D hard to call. CDR3 size: 12 residues. Trimming took 0 bases from V and 8 from J, leaving 10 bases between them. Germline CDR1 reads SQVTM; CDR2 reads ANQGSEA. The CDR3 nucleotides read TGCAGCGTTGAAGAAGGGCAGGCAGAAGCTTTCTTT. Residues: CSVEEGQAEAFF.

In this sample, this clone turned up a few times. This rearrangement joins TRBV6-1 to TRBJ2-7; the D gene is possibly TRBD2 (7 bases). Per the germline V gene, CDR1 is MNHNS and CDR2 is SASEGT. V was cut by 2 bases and J by 2 bases, with 13 bases left in between. The CDR3 has 15 residues. The CDR3 region has the DNA TGTGCCAGCAGTGAATGGGAGGGGGGGGCCTACGAGCAGTACTTC. This encodes CASSEWEGGAYEQYF.

The genes are TRBV5-4 and TRBJ1-5; no clear D gene. V lost 5 bases and J lost 7, with 19 bases in between. The V gene's germline CDR1 is SGHNT and CDR2 YYREEE (reference sequence). This CDR3 is built from 15 residues. This CDR3 is CASRLDHVVRQPQHF. Here the CDR3 DNA reads TGTGCCAGCAGACTTGATCACGTGGTTAGACAGCCCCAGCATTTT.